What follows describes a single T cell receptor (beta chain). The antigen remains unidentified. Patients had received no treatment of any kind before thyroid surgery. This sample was taken from a study of metastatic and nonmetastatic thyroid tumors. Using MiXCR, TCRdb reanalyzed the PCR reads. This table holds some 6,900 clones, roughly 27% found once. General study points: Compared with benign nodules, malignant thyroid tumors were reported to have significantly higher TCR beta diversity in both blood and tumor.

Trimming pared 1 base from V and 9 bases from J, leaving 13 bases between. CDR1 is LGHNA, CDR2 YSLEER, per germline. The CDR3 has 15 amino acids. The receptor's source is a female donor with papillary thyroid cancer or a benign thyroid nodule (not recorded which). Some clones in this sample may be carry-over from other donors' samples. Sequenced input: tumor tissue. The chain has TRBV4-3 and TRBJ1-6; D gene ambiguous. CDR3 residues: CASSQGNVGSSPLHF. The CDR3 DNA is TGCGCCAGCAGCCAAGGAAACGTGGGCAGTTCACCCCTCCACTTT.